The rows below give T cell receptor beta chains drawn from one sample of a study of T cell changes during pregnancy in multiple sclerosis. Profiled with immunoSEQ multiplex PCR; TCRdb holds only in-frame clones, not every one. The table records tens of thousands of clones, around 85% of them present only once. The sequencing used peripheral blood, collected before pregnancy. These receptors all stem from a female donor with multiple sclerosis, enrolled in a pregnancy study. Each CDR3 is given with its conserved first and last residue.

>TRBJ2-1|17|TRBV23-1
CASTRTGGWYSYNEQFF
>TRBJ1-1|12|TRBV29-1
CSVGWSAAEAFF
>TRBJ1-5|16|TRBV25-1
CASSATEGSLNQPQHF
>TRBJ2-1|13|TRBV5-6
CASSPRGGDEQFF
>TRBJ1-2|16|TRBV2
CASSDATDRSNYGYTF
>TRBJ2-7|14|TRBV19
CASSSRDTRYEQYF
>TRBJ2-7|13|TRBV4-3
CASSQGQAYEQYF
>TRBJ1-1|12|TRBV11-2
CASSRLRDWAFF
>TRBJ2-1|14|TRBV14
CASSQKQGWDEQFF
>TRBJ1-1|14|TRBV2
CASRRPGMNTEAFF
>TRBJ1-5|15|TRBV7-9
CASSFSGGSDQPQHF
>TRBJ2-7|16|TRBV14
CASSRIGGGSSYEQYF
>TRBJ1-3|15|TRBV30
CAWSDVGQSSNTIYF
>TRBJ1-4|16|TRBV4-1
CASSQVPGQGDEKLFF
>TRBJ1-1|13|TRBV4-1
CASSQDPAGEAFF
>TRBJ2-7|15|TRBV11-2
CASSLGLAGVDEQYF
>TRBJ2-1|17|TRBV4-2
CASSQDYGGSFYNEQFF
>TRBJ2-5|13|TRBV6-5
CASSYQGQETQYF
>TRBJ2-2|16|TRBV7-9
CASSQRLSGGTGELFF
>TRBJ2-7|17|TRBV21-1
CASSKVDSGSGSYEQYF
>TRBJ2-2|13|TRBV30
CAWHHSNTGELFF
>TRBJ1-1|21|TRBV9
CASSERTGTEKTSPRDTEAFF
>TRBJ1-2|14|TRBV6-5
CASSEQGGRGGYTF
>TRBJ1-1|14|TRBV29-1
CSAYGTGPHTEAFF
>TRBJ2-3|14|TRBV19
CASTSLQGTDTQYF
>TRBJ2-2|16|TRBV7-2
CASSFSGEVGTGELFF
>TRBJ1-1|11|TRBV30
CAWARYTEAFF
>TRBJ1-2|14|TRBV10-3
CAITPGQGAWGYTF
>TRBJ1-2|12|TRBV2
CASSERGGGYTF
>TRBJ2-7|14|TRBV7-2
CASSPMAGAYEQYF
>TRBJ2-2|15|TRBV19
CASSGMVGRAGELFF
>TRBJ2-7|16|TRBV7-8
CASSLTQGQGDYEQYF
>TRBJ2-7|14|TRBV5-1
CASSLAREVGEQYF
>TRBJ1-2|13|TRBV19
CASRRDRAYGYTF
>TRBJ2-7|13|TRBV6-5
CASSYSRPGIQYF
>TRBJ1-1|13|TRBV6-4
CASRRTGDTEAFF
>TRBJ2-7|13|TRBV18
CASSPTDSYEQYF
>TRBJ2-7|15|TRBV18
CASSHTGGISYEQYF
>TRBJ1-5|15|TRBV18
CASSPQGTGSRPQHF
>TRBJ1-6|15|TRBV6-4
CASSEGVGAYNPLHF